One T cell receptor (beta chain) is described in this entry. The germline V gene has CDR1 LGHDT and CDR2 YNNKEL (reference sequence). CDR3 length: 17 residues. V shed 1 base, J shed 4 bases, and the junction held 3 bases outside the gene matches. The sample originates from a study of blood T cell repertoires in COVID-19. Study as a whole: PBMCs, B-cell-depleted T cells, or T cells provided the cDNA or gDNA that made up the material.

In the authors' methods: Estimation of nucleated cell counts was performed using reference gene primer amplification. TCRdb's copy holds only in-frame clones and misses some; the assay was immunoSEQ multiplex PCR. For V, J and clone size, that table is used; D and trimming come from the DNA. The data show a few hundred thousand clones, with 88% seen just once and about 1.8% held by the top ten. V is TRBV3-1 (or the pseudogene TRBV3-2) and J is TRBJ2-3; 15 nucleotides match TRBD2. This sequence originates from a man between 65 and 79 years old with acute or convalescent COVID-19. Source material: peripheral blood. CDR3 coding DNA: TGTGCCAGCAGCCAAGTAGGACTAGCGGGAGGGGCAGATACGCAGTATTTT. Amino acids: CASSQVGLAGGADTQYF.